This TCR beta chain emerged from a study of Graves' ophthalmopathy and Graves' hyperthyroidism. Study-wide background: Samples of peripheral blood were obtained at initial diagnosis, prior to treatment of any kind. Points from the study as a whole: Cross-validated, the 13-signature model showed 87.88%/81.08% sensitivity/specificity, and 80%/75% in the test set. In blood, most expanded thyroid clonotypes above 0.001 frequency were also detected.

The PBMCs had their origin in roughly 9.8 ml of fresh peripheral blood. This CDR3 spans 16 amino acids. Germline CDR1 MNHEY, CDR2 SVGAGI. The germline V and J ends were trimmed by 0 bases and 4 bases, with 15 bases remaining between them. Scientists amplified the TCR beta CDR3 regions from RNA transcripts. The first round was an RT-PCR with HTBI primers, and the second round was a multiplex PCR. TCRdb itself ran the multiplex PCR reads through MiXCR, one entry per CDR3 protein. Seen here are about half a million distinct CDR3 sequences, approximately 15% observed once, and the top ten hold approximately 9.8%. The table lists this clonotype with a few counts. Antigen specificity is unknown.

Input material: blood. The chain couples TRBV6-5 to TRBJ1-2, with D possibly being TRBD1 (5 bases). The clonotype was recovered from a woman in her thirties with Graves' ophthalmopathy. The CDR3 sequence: CASSYSLGAPGYGYTF. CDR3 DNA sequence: TGTGCCAGCAGTTACTCACTAGGGGCCCCAGGCTATGGCTACACCTTC.